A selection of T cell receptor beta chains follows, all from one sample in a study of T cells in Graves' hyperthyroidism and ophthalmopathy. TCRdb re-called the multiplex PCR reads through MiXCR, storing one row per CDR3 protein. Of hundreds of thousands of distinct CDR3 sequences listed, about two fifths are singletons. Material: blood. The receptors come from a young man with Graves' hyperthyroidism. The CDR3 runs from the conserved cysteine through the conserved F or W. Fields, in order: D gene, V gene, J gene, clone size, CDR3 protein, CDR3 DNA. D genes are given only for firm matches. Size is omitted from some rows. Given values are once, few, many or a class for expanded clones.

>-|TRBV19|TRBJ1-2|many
CASSNQGLDGYTF
TGTGCCAGTAGTAATCAGGGATTGGATGGCTACACCTTC
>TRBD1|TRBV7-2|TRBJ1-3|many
CASSPATGVYGNTIYF
TGTGCCAGCAGCCCAGCGACAGGGGTTTACGGAAACACCATATATTTT
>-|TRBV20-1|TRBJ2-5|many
CSARGATGETQYF
TGCAGTGCTAGAGGAGCCACGGGGGAGACCCAGTACTTC
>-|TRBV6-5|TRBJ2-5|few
CASSYDSQETQYF
TGTGCCAGCAGTTACGACAGCCAAGAGACCCAGTACTTC
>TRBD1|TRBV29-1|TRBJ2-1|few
CSVDDRGPYNEQFF
TGCAGCGTAGACGACAGGGGGCCTTACAATGAGCAGTTCTTC
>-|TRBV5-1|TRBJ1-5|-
CASSSAGDSNQPQHF
TGCGCCAGCAGCTCTGCGGGGGACAGCAATCAGCCCCAGCATTTT
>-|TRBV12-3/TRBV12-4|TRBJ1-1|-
CASSFTSGAAFF
TGTGCCAGCAGTTTTACTAGCGGGGCGGCTTTCTTT
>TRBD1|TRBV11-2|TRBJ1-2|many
CASSTPDRVDGYTF
TGTGCCAGCAGCACACCTGACAGGGTTGACGGCTACACCTTC
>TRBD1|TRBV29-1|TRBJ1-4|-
CSVEDDRGHEKLFF
TGCAGCGTTGAAGACGACAGGGGGCATGAAAAACTGTTTTTT
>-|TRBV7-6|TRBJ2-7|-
CASSLTRDSHEQYF
TGTGCCAGCAGCTTAACGCGGGACAGCCACGAGCAGTACTTC
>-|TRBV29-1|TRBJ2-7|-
CSARSTPGSRSYEQYF
TGCAGCGCCCGCTCGACACCGGGGAGCCGCTCCTACGAGCAGTACTTC
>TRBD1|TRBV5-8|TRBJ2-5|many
CASSLGDSEETQYF
TGTGCCAGCAGCTTGGGGGACAGCGAAGAGACCCAGTACTTC
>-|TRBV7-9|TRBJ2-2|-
CASSPGAGLNTGELFF
TGTGCCAGCAGCCCGGGGGCAGGACTTAACACCGGGGAGCTGTTTTTT
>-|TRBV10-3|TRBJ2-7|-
CAIRDSRTASYEQYF
TGTGCCATCAGGGACTCTCGGACTGCCTCCTACGAGCAGTACTTC
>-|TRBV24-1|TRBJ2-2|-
CATSDSYPGELFF
TGTGCCACCAGTGATTCGTACCCCGGGGAGCTGTTTTTT
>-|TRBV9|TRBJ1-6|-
CASSVGRGINSPLHF
TGTGCCAGCAGCGTAGGCAGGGGCATTAATTCACCCCTCCACTTT
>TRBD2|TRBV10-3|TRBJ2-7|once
CASSYPSGSTPEQYF
TGTGCCAGCAGTTATCCAAGCGGGAGTACGCCCGAGCAGTACTTC
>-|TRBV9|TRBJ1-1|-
CASALGDTEAFF
TGTGCTAGCGCCCTCGGGGACACTGAAGCTTTCTTT
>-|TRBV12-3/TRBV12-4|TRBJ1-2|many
CASRAWVPGYTF
TGTGCCAGCAGGGCATGGGTCCCTGGCTACACCTTC
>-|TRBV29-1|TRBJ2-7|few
CSLSSYEQYF
TGCAGCTTGTCTTCCTACGAGCAGTACTTC
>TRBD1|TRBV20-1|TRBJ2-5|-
CSARDLYGQGSETQYF
TGCAGTGCTAGAGATCTCTACGGACAGGGTTCAGAGACCCAGTACTTC
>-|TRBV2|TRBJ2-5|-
CASSRGGRGLETQYF
TGTGCCAGCAGCCGCGGCGGGCGGGGATTAGAGACCCAGTACTTC